This T cell receptor beta chain is from a study of cytomegalovirus exposure and HLA in healthy donors. TCRdb's copy holds only in-frame clones and misses some; the assay was immunoSEQ multiplex PCR. Of approximately 300,000 clones listed, roughly 87% are singletons. The CDR3 contains 12 residues. V shed 5 bases and J shed 1 base, with 4 bases lying between them. CDR1 and CDR2 from the germline V gene are SGHKS and YYEKEE (reference sequence). The receptor comes from a woman in her 30s in good health and CMV-seropositive. Sequenced: PBMCs. The genes are TRBV5-5 and TRBJ1-5; D uncertain. The CDR3 sequence: CASSLSNQPQHF. In DNA, the CDR3 is TGTGCCAGCAGTCTCAGCAATCAGCCCCAGCATTTT.